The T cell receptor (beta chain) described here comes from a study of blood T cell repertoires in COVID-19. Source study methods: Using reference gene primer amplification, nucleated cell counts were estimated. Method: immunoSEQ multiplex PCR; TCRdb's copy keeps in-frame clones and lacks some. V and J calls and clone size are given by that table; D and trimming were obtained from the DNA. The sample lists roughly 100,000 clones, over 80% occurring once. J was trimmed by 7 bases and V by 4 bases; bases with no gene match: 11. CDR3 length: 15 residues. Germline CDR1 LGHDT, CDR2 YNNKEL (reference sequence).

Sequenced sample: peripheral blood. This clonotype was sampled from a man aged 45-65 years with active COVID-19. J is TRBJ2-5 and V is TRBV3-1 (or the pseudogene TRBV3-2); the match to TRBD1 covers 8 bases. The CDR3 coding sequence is TGTGCCAGCAGCCGAGACTCCGGGACAGGCGGGACCCAGTACTTC. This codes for CASSRDSGTGGTQYF.